What follows is one T cell receptor beta chain and its context. Its antigen remains unidentified. Other DNA variants within this sample encode the same CDR3. CD4+ cells yielded CD45RA+ naive and CD45RA-negative memory subsets. The sample originates from a study of shared clonotypes between healthy human individuals. The assay was immunoSEQ multiplex PCR, and TCRdb's table has in-frame clones only and misses some. The repertoire holds over a million clones, with 75% to 85% as singletons. Germline V gives CDR1 KGHSH, CDR2 LQKENI. V lost 3 bases, J lost 2 bases, and 7 bases lay in between. The CDR3 has 13 residues. Overall study results and limits: Memory subsets generally showed lower estimated richness than naive subsets. Clonotypes not shared had lower generation probabilities than those common to all four donors. The donor pool, a small one, limited the genetic and exposure-history diversity represented.

This receptor was taken from a man between 18 and 29 years old in good health. Some clones in this sample may be carry-over from other donors' samples. This chain joins TRBV18 and TRBJ2-5; D not certain. Sequencing was performed on memory CD4+ T cells from PBMCs. Subset reported: CD45RA-negative fraction. CDR3 loop: CASSPPGQETQYF. Written as DNA, the CDR3 is TGTGCCAGCTCACCCCCCGGACAAGAGACCCAGTACTTC.